The T cell receptor (beta chain) described here comes from a study of blood T cell repertoires in COVID-19. Some clones are missing from TCRdb's copy, which holds only in-frame ones; the method was immunoSEQ multiplex PCR. The sample yields about 70,000 clones, 85% to 90% seen once. Germline loops: CDR1 PRHDT, CDR2 FYEKMQ (reference sequence). V gave up 4 bases and J gave up 1 base, with 13 bases separating them. The CDR3 contains 15 residues. The clonotype originates from a human donor in a cohort sampled during active COVID-19. The chain employs TRBV13 and TRBJ1-1; D gene unclear. Source material: peripheral blood. Here the CDR3 reads CASSSPGDSNTEAFF. The CDR3 DNA reads TGTGCCAGCAGCTCCCCGGGAGACTCGAACACTGAAGCTTTCTTT.